The T cell receptor (beta chain) under discussion was sequenced for a study of T-cell memory formation after mild COVID-19. TCRdb used MiXCR to reprocess the 5' RACE reads, holding one entry per CDR3 protein. The sample records 290,000 or so distinct CDR3 sequences, roughly a fifth being singletons. This clonotype was seen more than once but under ten times. The CDR3 runs to 15 residues. Trimming pared 5 bases from V and 1 base from J, leaving 14 bases between. Germline assignment: CDR1 SGHAT and CDR2 FQNNGV. The chain uses TRBV11-2 and TRBJ2-5; perhaps TRBD1 as D (6 bases). This clonotype originated in a man aged 18-30 years who had mild COVID-19 (a few samples of this study predate the infection). Cell type and time point are not known. Sequencing was done on a sample of PBMCs or a T cell subset sorted from them (not recorded which). CDR3 region: CASSTLSGAQETQYF. In nucleotides, the CDR3 is TGTGCCAGCAGCACCCTTTCAGGGGCCCAAGAGACCCAGTACTTC.